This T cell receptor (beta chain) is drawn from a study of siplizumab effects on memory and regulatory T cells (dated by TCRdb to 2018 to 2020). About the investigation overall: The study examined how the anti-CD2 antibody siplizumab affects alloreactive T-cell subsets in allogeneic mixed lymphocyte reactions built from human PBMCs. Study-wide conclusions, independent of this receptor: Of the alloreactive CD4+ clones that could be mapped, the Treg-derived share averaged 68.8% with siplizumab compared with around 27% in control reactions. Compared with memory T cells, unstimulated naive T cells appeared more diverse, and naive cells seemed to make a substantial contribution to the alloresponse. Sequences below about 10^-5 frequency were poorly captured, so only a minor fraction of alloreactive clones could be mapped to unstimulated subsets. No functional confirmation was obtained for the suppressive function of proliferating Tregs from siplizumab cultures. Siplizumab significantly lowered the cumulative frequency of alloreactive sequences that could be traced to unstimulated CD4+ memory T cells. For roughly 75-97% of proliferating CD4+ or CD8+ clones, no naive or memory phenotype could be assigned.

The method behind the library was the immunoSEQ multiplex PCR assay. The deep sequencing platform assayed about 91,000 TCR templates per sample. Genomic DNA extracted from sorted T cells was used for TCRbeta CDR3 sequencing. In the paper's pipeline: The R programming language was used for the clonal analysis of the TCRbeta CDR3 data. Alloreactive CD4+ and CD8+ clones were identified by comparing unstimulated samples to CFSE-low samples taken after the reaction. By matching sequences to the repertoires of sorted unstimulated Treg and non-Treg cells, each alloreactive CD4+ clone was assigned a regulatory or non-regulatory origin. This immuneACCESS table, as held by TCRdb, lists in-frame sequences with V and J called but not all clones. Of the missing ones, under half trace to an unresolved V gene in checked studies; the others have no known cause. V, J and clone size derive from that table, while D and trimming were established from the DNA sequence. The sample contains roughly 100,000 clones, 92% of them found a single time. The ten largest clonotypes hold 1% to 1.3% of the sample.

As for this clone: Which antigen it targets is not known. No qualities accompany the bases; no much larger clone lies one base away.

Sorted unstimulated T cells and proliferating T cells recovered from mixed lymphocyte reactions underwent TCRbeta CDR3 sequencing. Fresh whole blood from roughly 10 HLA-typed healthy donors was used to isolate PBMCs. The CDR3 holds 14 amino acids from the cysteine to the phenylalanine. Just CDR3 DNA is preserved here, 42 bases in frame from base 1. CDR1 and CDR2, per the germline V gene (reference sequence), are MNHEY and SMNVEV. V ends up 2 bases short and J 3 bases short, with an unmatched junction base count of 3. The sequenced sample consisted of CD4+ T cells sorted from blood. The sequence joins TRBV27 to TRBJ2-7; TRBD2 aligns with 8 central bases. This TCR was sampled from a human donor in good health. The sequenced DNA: TGTGCCAGCAGTTTAGGCGGGAGGAACTACGAGCAGTACTTC. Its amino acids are CASSLGGRNYEQYF.